This T cell receptor beta chain was recovered during a study of blood T cell repertoires in COVID-19. About the study: Samples taken during acute and convalescent COVID-19 were collected in the United States, Italy and Spain.

V lost 0 bases, J lost 3 bases, and 6 bases stayed unmatched. The germline CDR1 and CDR2 sequences are SGHRS and YFSETQ. This CDR3 spans 15 amino acids. Clones were sequenced by immunoSEQ multiplex PCR, and TCRdb holds only the in-frame ones, with some missing. The profile shows 250,000 or so clones, around 89% of them singletons. The gene calls are TRBV5-1 and TRBJ2-7; 7 nucleotides match TRBD2. Sequences were obtained from PBMCs or T cells enriched from blood (not recorded which). This TCR derives from a middle-aged man who had recovered from COVID-19. The CDR3 DNA sequence: TGCGCCAGCAGCTTGGTAGGGACTACCGACTACGAGCAGTACTTC. This encodes CASSLVGTTDYEQYF.